This T cell receptor beta chain came from a study of naive and memory T cell subsets. Germline V gives CDR1 PRHDT, CDR2 FYEKMQ (reference sequence). The CDR3 totals 17 residues. V was pared by 2 bases and J by 5 bases, with 10 bases of the junction left unmatched. Reverse transcription of blood and skin TCR RNA was primed at alpha and beta constant regions. Via MiXCR, TCRdb re-called the 5' RACE reads, giving one row per CDR3 protein. The sample includes tens of thousands of distinct CDR3 sequences, over 3.5% of them seen just once. This clonotype has at least ten counts. Whole blood, 2 to 2.5 ml, came from adult healthy volunteers.

The rearrangement joins TRBV13 to TRBJ2-3; 10 nucleotides align to TRBD1. This clonotype was obtained from a male donor in good health. CDR3 DNA sequence: TGTGCCAGCAGCTTACGGACAGGGGGTTTTTACGTAGATACGCAGTATTTT. It encodes CASSLRTGGFYVDTQYF.